The TCR beta chain described here comes from a study of T-cell memory formation after mild COVID-19. TCRdb redid the calling of the 5' RACE reads with MiXCR, one entry per CDR3 protein. The sample includes under 300,000 distinct CDR3 sequences, about 16% of them seen just once. The sample comprised PBMCs or a T cell subset sorted from them (not recorded which). The sequence was obtained from a man aged 18 to 29 who had mild COVID-19 (a few samples of this study predate the infection). Cell type and time point are not known.

The CDR3 spells CSTPGALNTEAFF. The CDR3 DNA follows: TGCAGCACCCCAGGGGCATTGAACACTGAAGCTTTCTTT. The genes are TRBV29-1 and TRBJ1-1, with D perhaps TRBD1 (6 bases). The germline V gene encodes CDR1 SQVTM and CDR2 ANQGSEA. The CDR3 consists of 13 residues. Trimming took 8 bases from V and 0 from J, leaving 13 bases between them.